A selection of T cell receptor beta chains follows, all from one sample in a study of T cell responses to AZD1222 COVID-19 vaccine. Only in-frame clones appear in the TCRdb table, and some are missing; sequencing was by immunoSEQ multiplex PCR. The sample contains roughly 140,000 clones, roughly four fifths of which appear only once. The input for sequencing was peripheral blood, taken on day 0 of MenACWY control vaccination. The receptors were gathered from an adult in good health. CDR3s include the opening cysteine and the closing phenylalanine or tryptophan. D genes are given only for firm matches. The size entry is marked missing in some rows and otherwise reads once, few, many or a size class.

j_call v_call d_call clone_size cdr3_aa cdr3_nt
TRBJ1-1 TRBV5-1 - - CASKDVMWANTEAFF TGCGCCAGCAAGGACGTTATGTGGGCGAACACTGAAGCTTTCTTT
TRBJ1-2 TRBV5-5 - - CASSPMTGNYGYTF TGTGCCAGCAGCCCCATGACGGGGAACTATGGCTACACCTTC
TRBJ2-2 TRBV6-2/TRBV6-3 TRBD1 - CASSQRALSGTANTGELFF TGTGCCAGCAGCCAAAGGGCCCTGTCCGGGACAGCGAACACCGGGGAGCTGTTTTTT
TRBJ2-1 TRBV7-2 - - CASSLNLRGPHNEQFF TGTGCCAGCAGCTTAAATCTGCGGGGGCCGCACAATGAGCAGTTCTTC
TRBJ2-1 TRBV9 - - CASSVGNRQNEQFF TGTGCCAGCAGCGTAGGGAACAGACAAAATGAGCAGTTCTTC
TRBJ2-5 TRBV7-2 - - CASSPPRETQYF TGTGCCAGCAGCCCCCCCCGGGAGACCCAGTACTTC
TRBJ1-3 TRBV2 - - CASSPQLSGNTIYF TGTGCCAGCAGTCCACAGCTCTCTGGAAACACCATATATTTT
TRBJ2-7 TRBV7-9 - - CASSWTPPTEQYF TGTGCCAGCAGCTGGACCCCCCCTACCGAGCAGTACTTC
TRBJ1-1 TRBV5-6 - once CASSKDVEAFF TGTGCCAGCAGTAAGGACGTTGAAGCTTTCTTT
TRBJ1-2 TRBV12-3/TRBV12-4 - - CASNAIGYGYTF TGTGCCAGCAACGCAATTGGATATGGCTACACCTTC
TRBJ2-1 TRBV5-1 TRBD2 once CASSLMTSGGHNEQFF TGCGCCAGCAGCTTGATGACTAGCGGGGGCCACAATGAGCAGTTCTTC
TRBJ2-1 TRBV27 TRBD2 few CASSVSGLAAYNEQFF TGTGCCAGCAGTGTGTCCGGGCTAGCGGCCTACAATGAGCAGTTCTTC
TRBJ2-3 TRBV7-9 TRBD2 once CASSSRGGLDTQYF TGTGCCAGCAGCTCGCGGGGGGGTTTGGATACGCAGTATTTT
TRBJ2-7 TRBV7-8 - - CASSTPNGGYEQYF TGTGCCAGCAGCACCCCCAACGGGGGCTACGAGCAGTACTTC
TRBJ1-2 TRBV2 - few CASSEALQGRDGYTF TGTGCCAGCAGTGAAGCGCTTCAGGGTAGGGATGGCTACACCTTC
TRBJ2-3 TRBV2 TRBD1 - CASSARTGTLTDTQYF TGTGCCAGCAGTGCTCGGACAGGGACCCTCACAGATACGCAGTATTTT
TRBJ1-5 TRBV12-3/TRBV12-4 TRBD1 - CASIQGGGQPQHF TGTGCCAGCATCCAAGGGGGCGGTCAGCCCCAGCATTTT
TRBJ1-4 TRBV30 TRBD1 - CAWSGGQRNEKLFF TGTGCCTGGAGTGGGGGACAGCGCAATGAAAAACTGTTTTTT
TRBJ2-1 TRBV14 - few CASSQDLLAGMDEQFF TGTGCCAGCAGCCAAGATTTGCTTGCAGGGATGGATGAGCAGTTCTTC
TRBJ1-1 TRBV4-1 TRBD1 - CASSLDRGTENTEAFF TGCGCCAGCAGCCTAGACAGAGGGACAGAGAACACTGAAGCTTTCTTT
TRBJ1-1 TRBV18 TRBD1 - CASSFGQGGGEAFF TGTGCCAGCTCATTCGGACAGGGCGGCGGTGAAGCTTTCTTT
TRBJ1-2 TRBV10-3 - few CAISEPGRLYGYTF TGTGCCATCAGTGAGCCGGGACGGCTCTATGGCTACACCTTC
TRBJ2-2 TRBV24-1 - - CATSDDNTGELFF TGTGCCACCAGTGACGACAACACCGGGGAGCTGTTTTTT
TRBJ1-2 TRBV5-6 TRBD1 - CASSLNFFGQGVGGYTF TGTGCCAGCAGCTTGAACTTCTTCGGACAGGGTGTTGGCGGCTACACCTTC
TRBJ2-1 TRBV7-6 TRBD2 - CASSLGARVLAANNEQFF TGTGCCAGCAGCTTAGGGGCTCGGGTACTAGCGGCTAACAATGAGCAGTTCTTC
TRBJ1-5 TRBV9 TRBD1 - CASSGQGFNQPQHF TGTGCCAGCAGCGGACAGGGCTTTAATCAGCCCCAGCATTTT